A selection of T cell receptor beta chains follows, all from one sample in a study of cytomegalovirus exposure and HLA in healthy donors. This table comes from immunoSEQ multiplex PCR, and its TCRdb copy is limited to in-frame clones, with some not included. The sample has some 240,000 clones, approximately 82% seen once. Sequenced input: PBMCs. The receptors here all came from a young woman in good health and CMV-seronegative. Each CDR3 is given with its conserved first and last residue. D genes are given only for firm matches. Only some rows state a clone size, as once, few, many or a class for expanded clones.

CDR3nt: TGCGCCAGCAGCCAAGATCGGAGGATAGGTGAGGAAAAACTGTTTTTT
CDR3aa: CASSQDRRIGEEKLFF
d_gene: -
len: 16
v_gene: TRBV4-1
abundance: -
j_gene: TRBJ1-4

CDR3nt: TGTGCCAGCAGTGAAGGGTGGATAAAGGGGGACGCGGGGAGGATTCAGTACTTC
CDR3aa: CASSEGWIKGDAGRIQYF
d_gene: -
len: 18
v_gene: TRBV2
abundance: -
j_gene: TRBJ2-4

CDR3nt: TGTGCCAGCAGCTCGGGACAGGCAGGCACCGGGGAGCTGTTTTTT
CDR3aa: CASSSGQAGTGELFF
d_gene: TRBD1
len: 15
v_gene: TRBV7-6
abundance: -
j_gene: TRBJ2-2

CDR3nt: TGTGCCAGCAGGCCCGGGTTGTTGGGAGAAAAACTGTTTTTT
CDR3aa: CASRPGLLGEKLFF
d_gene: -
len: 14
v_gene: TRBV2
abundance: once
j_gene: TRBJ1-4

CDR3nt: TGTGCCAGCAGCCCCCTACAAGGGGCTGAAAAACTGTTTTTT
CDR3aa: CASSPLQGAEKLFF
d_gene: -
len: 14
v_gene: TRBV7-6
abundance: -
j_gene: TRBJ1-4

CDR3nt: TGCAGCGTTGTGAGGACAGGGAGCCACGAGCAGTACTTC
CDR3aa: CSVVRTGSHEQYF
d_gene: TRBD1
len: 13
v_gene: TRBV29-1
abundance: -
j_gene: TRBJ2-7

CDR3nt: TGCGCCAGCAGCTTTCAAGGCTACAATGAGCAGTTCTTC
CDR3aa: CASSFQGYNEQFF
d_gene: -
len: 13
v_gene: TRBV5-1
abundance: -
j_gene: TRBJ2-1

CDR3nt: TGTGCCAGCAGCCCCCCGGCGAACACTGAAGCTTTCTTT
CDR3aa: CASSPPANTEAFF
d_gene: -
len: 13
v_gene: TRBV28
abundance: -
j_gene: TRBJ1-1

CDR3nt: TGTGCCAGCAGGTTACTAGCGGGGGGATTTAACACCGGGGAGCTGTTTTTT
CDR3aa: CASRLLAGGFNTGELFF
d_gene: TRBD2
len: 17
v_gene: TRBV7-6
abundance: -
j_gene: TRBJ2-2

CDR3nt: TGTGCCAGCAGTGAGACGAAAGGGCGCGGTCAGCCCCAGCATTTT
CDR3aa: CASSETKGRGQPQHF
d_gene: -
len: 15
v_gene: TRBV6-1
abundance: once
j_gene: TRBJ1-5

CDR3nt: TGTGCCTGGATGCCCGGGACTAGCGGGAGCAGCTCAGATACGCAGTATTTT
CDR3aa: CAWMPGTSGSSSDTQYF
d_gene: TRBD2
len: 17
v_gene: TRBV30
abundance: -
j_gene: TRBJ2-3

CDR3nt: TGTGCCAGCAGTTCCGGACGGGTAGCCAAAAACATTCAGTACTTC
CDR3aa: CASSSGRVAKNIQYF
d_gene: -
len: 15
v_gene: TRBV27
abundance: -
j_gene: TRBJ2-4

CDR3nt: TGCGCCAGCAGCACTGGACTAGCCCCGAGGGTCAATGAGCAGTTCTTC
CDR3aa: CASSTGLAPRVNEQFF
d_gene: TRBD2
len: 16
v_gene: TRBV5-1
abundance: -
j_gene: TRBJ2-1

CDR3nt: TGCGCCAGCAGCCAAGACGCTTTTGCAGGGCGAACCGGGGAGCTGTTTTTT
CDR3aa: CASSQDAFAGRTGELFF
d_gene: -
len: 17
v_gene: TRBV4-1
abundance: -
j_gene: TRBJ2-2

CDR3nt: TGTGCCAGCAGTGCGGGAGGCTCCTACAATGAGCAGTTCTTC
CDR3aa: CASSAGGSYNEQFF
d_gene: TRBD2
len: 14
v_gene: TRBV6-4
abundance: once
j_gene: TRBJ2-1

CDR3nt: TGCGCCAGCAGCGTCACAGGGACTCAGGGCTACACCTTC
CDR3aa: CASSVTGTQGYTF
d_gene: -
len: 13
v_gene: TRBV5-1
abundance: -
j_gene: TRBJ1-2